The 25 T cell receptor beta chains presented below share a single source sample, sequenced in a study of T cells in localized non-small cell lung cancer (dated by TCRdb to about 2020). Libraries were built with the immunoSEQ multiplex PCR assay. The table comes from immuneACCESS by way of TCRdb, which keeps in-frame sequences with V and J called. Part of the clones is missing from these tables; in studies checked, under half for an unresolved V gene and the rest for unknown reasons. The sample table contains 35,000 to 45,000 clones; only one count was recorded for approximately 81% of them. Under 7.5% of the sample goes to the ten largest clones. This specimen consisted of peripheral blood mononuclear cells, obtained before any cancer treatment. The receptors shown here come from an older male donor with stage II lung adenocarcinoma.

This sequence joins TRBV5-6 and TRBJ1-2; D might be TRBD1 (5 bases). V lost 4 bases and J lost 2, with 9 bases in between. There are 13 residues in the CDR3. In germline, CDR1 is SGHDT, CDR2 YYEEEE. The CDR3, as DNA: TGTGCCAGCAGCGGGGCCTCAAACTATGGCTACACCTTC. Amino acid sequence: CASSGASNYGYTF.

The rearrangement joins TRBV7-3 to TRBJ1-1; tentatively, D is TRBD1 (6 bases). CDR1 is SGHTA and CDR2 is FQGTGA in the germline V gene. This CDR3 contains 15 residues. Trimming removed 2 bases from V and 1 base from J, with 11 bases in between. The CDR3 DNA is TGTGCCAGCAGCTTATGGGGGGGCGCGAACACTGAAGCTTTCTTT. As protein: CASSLWGGANTEAFF.

The rearrangement uses TRBV2 and TRBJ2-3, with TRBD1 matching over 7 bases. Unmatched junction bases numbered 8, after V lost 4 bases and J lost 7 bases. Per the germline V gene, CDR1 is SNHLY and CDR2 is FYNNEI. The CDR3 contains 14 residues. CDR3 amino acids: CASSGDRASNTQYF. The CDR3 DNA is TGTGCCAGCAGTGGTGACAGGGCGTCCAATACGCAGTATTTT.

The chain has TRBV27 and TRBJ1-3; D may be TRBD1 (5 bases). Germline V gives CDR1 MNHEY, CDR2 SMNVEV (reference sequence). V dropped 5 bases and J dropped 8 bases, with 16 bases sitting between them. This CDR3 comprises 14 residues. CDR3 region: CASSPWPPGDTIYF. Written as DNA, the CDR3 is TGTGCCAGCAGTCCTTGGCCCCCGGGGGACACCATATATTTT.

CDR3 nucleotide sequence: TGTGCCAGCAGCTTCGGGCGGGGCGGCCAGCCCCAGCATTTT. Residues: CASSFGRGGQPQHF. This chain joins TRBV11-2 and TRBJ1-5, with D possibly TRBD1 on 5 matching bases. Trimming left V 3 bases short and J 7 bases short, with 13 bases between. Per the germline V gene, CDR1 is SGHAT and CDR2 is FQNNGV. CDR3 length: 14 residues.

The V call is TRBV7-2, the J call TRBJ2-2; tentative D call: TRBD2 (6 bases). The V end lost 6 bases, the J end lost 5 bases, and 16 bases lay between the germline ends. CDR1 is SGHTA and CDR2 is FQGNSA in the germline V gene. The CDR3 runs to 15 residues. The CDR3 is CASSLVGGNTGELFF. DNA of the CDR3: TGTGCCAGCAGTCTCGTAGGAGGGAATACCGGGGAGCTGTTTTTT.

Here the CDR3 DNA reads TGTGCCAGCAGCTTACCGATGGGCCAAGAGACCCAGTACTTC. Its protein is CASSLPMGQETQYF. This rearrangement joins TRBV7-2 to TRBJ2-5, with D hard to call. The CDR3 is 14 residues long. V lost 2 bases and J lost 1, with 8 bases in between. The germline CDR1 and CDR2 sequences are SGHTA and FQGNSA.

V usage is TRBV6-6 and J usage is TRBJ1-1; D may be TRBD1 (5 bases). CDR3 length: 12 amino acids. Trimming removed 9 bases from V and 3 bases from J, with 11 bases in between. Germline loops: CDR1 MNHNY, CDR2 SVGAGI (reference sequence). CDR3 DNA sequence: TGTGCCAGTCGGGACCTGGACACTGAAGCTTTCTTT. This codes for CASRDLDTEAFF.

The chain carries TRBV6-1 and TRBJ2-3; D is undetermined. The CDR3 is 12 residues long. Germline V CDR1 and CDR2: MNHNS, SASEGT. Trimming removed 5 bases at V and 1 base at J, with 4 bases between. CDR3 residues: CASSHRTDTQYF. The CDR3, as DNA: TGTGCCAGCAGTCACCGCACAGATACGCAGTATTTT.

The chain employs TRBV18 and TRBJ2-3; D possibly corresponds to TRBD2 (5 bases). Germline V gene data show CDR1 as KGHSH and CDR2 as LQKENI. The CDR3 loop spans 17 amino acids. V was trimmed by 6 bases and J by 0 bases, leaving 19 bases between them. This CDR3 is CASSPRTGKTSTDTQYF. DNA of the CDR3: TGTGCCAGCTCCCCTAGGACTGGGAAGACTAGCACAGATACGCAGTATTTT.

V gene TRBV29-1 combines with J gene TRBJ2-3; unclear D gene. The V gene's germline CDR1 is SQVTM and CDR2 ANQGSEA. This CDR3 comprises 13 residues. V was clipped by 6 bases and J by 4 bases, with 14 bases between them. Here the CDR3 DNA reads TGCAGCGTACAGACCCTGGTTGCAGATACGCAGTATTTT. Its protein is CSVQTLVADTQYF.

This clone has just a few counts. This chain uses TRBV2 with TRBJ2-1; 9 nucleotides align to TRBD2. This CDR3 spans 15 amino acids. The germline gives CDR1 SNHLY, CDR2 FYNNEI. The V gene end was trimmed by 7 bases and the J gene end by 3 bases; junction bases not matched to a gene: 7. CDR3 DNA: TGTGCCAGCAATCGGGGGCGGGAGGGCTACAATGAGCAGTTCTTC. Its translation: CASNRGREGYNEQFF.

The chain uses TRBV5-1 and TRBJ2-6; D is unresolved. The CDR3 has 14 amino acids. Germline V gene lookup returns CDR1 SGHRS and CDR2 YFSETQ. Deletions cut 1 base from V and 0 bases from J, with 2 bases between. CDR3 sequence reads: CASSLSSGANVLTF. CDR3 bases: TGCGCCAGCAGCTTGAGCTCTGGGGCCAACGTCCTGACTTTC.

This chain links TRBV14 with TRBJ2-7, with 9 nucleotides matching TRBD1. CDR3 length: 15 residues. V shed 4 bases and J 5 bases; nucleotides not matched to a gene: 9. Per germline, CDR1 SGHDN and CDR2 FVKESK. The CDR3 spells CASSLGTGRLNEQYF. The CDR3 DNA is TGTGCCAGCAGCCTCGGGACAGGGAGGCTCAACGAGCAGTACTTC.

The rearrangement uses TRBV25-1 and TRBJ1-5, with D unresolved. CDR1 is MGHDK, CDR2 SYGVNS, per germline. The ends were cut back, 3 bases at V and 2 bases at J, with 8 bases in the middle. This CDR3 has 14 residues. The CDR3 sequence: CASSDRQGNQPQHF. Written as DNA, the CDR3 is TGTGCCAGCAGTGATCGGCAGGGCAATCAGCCCCAGCATTTT.

V and J are TRBV5-1 and TRBJ2-3; 8 bases map to TRBD2. The V gene end was trimmed by 3 bases and the J gene end by 4 bases; junction bases not matched to a gene: 4. Germline CDR1 is SGHRS and CDR2 is YFSETQ. This CDR3 is 14 amino acids long. The CDR3 protein is CASSWGLEADTQYF. In nucleotides, the CDR3 is TGCGCCAGCAGCTGGGGACTAGAGGCAGATACGCAGTATTTT.

The rearrangement uses TRBV4-1 and TRBJ1-2; D not certain. Germline CDR1 and CDR2: MGHRA and YSYEKL. The germline V and J ends were trimmed by 1 base and 6 bases, with 15 bases remaining between them. There are 15 residues in the CDR3. CDR3 amino acids: CASSQVRRQLDGYTF. CDR3 DNA: TGCGCCAGCAGCCAAGTCCGGCGACAATTGGATGGCTACACCTTC.

With regard to this clone: At one of its ends the junction is not consistent with the germline gene, which may arise from a read error. V is TRBV25-1 and J is TRBJ1-2, with 8 positions matching TRBD1. CDR1 and CDR2 (germline): MGHDK, SYGVNS. The CDR3 is 12 residues long. The CDR3 loop reads CASLTGGRGYAF. DNA of the CDR3: TGTGCCAGTCTTACAGGGGGAAGGGGCTACGCCTTC.

J is TRBJ1-5 and V is TRBV5-5; D is ambiguous. Per germline, CDR1 SGHKS and CDR2 YYEKEE (reference sequence). CDR3 size: 14 residues. Trimming stripped 0 bases from V and 2 bases from J, with 6 bases between. The CDR3, as DNA: TGTGCCAGCAGCTTGGGGGCTCGCAATCAGCCCCAGCATTTT. Residues: CASSLGARNQPQHF.

The chain links TRBV6-4 to TRBJ1-1, with D maybe TRBD1 (5 bases). The germline V and J ends were trimmed by 5 bases and 5 bases, with 12 bases remaining between them. Germline V gene data show CDR1 as MRHNA and CDR2 as SNTAGT. The CDR3 extends over 13 amino acids. Here the CDR3 DNA reads TGTGCCAGCAGTACGGAGAGGGGTACTGAAGCTTTCTTT. Protein: CASSTERGTEAFF.

This clone was counted only a few times. The V and J genes are TRBV14 and TRBJ1-2; maybe TRBD1 (6 bases). This CDR3 has 15 amino acids. CDR1 is SGHDN and CDR2 is FVKESK in the germline V gene. Trimming removed 0 bases at V and 1 base at J, with 9 bases between. CDR3 nucleotide sequence: TGTGCCAGCAGCCAAGATACAGGGAGTAACTATGGCTACACCTTC. Translation gives CASSQDTGSNYGYTF.

This clone was observed a handful of times. The chain recombines TRBV19 with TRBJ1-5; D is unclear. This CDR3 has 14 residues. Germline V gene sequence: CDR1 LNHDA, CDR2 SQIVND (reference sequence). V lost 5 bases to trimming and J lost 1 base, with 9 bases between them. The CDR3 protein is CASSRSGSNQPQHF. The CDR3 DNA is TGTGCCAGTAGTCGTTCAGGCAGCAATCAGCCCCAGCATTTT.

The chain employs TRBV5-6 and TRBJ2-7, with D perhaps TRBD1 (6 bases). The V gene's germline CDR1 is SGHDT and CDR2 YYEEEE. The length of the CDR3 is 13 residues. V lost 4 bases and J lost 3, with 11 bases in between. The CDR3 is CASSRGQLYEQYF. CDR3 coding DNA: TGTGCCAGCAGCCGAGGACAGCTCTACGAGCAGTACTTC.

V is TRBV7-2 and J is TRBJ1-3, with D unclear. The CDR3 covers 16 residues. The germline V gene has CDR1 SGHTA and CDR2 FQGNSA. Trimming stripped 1 base from V and 0 bases from J, with 10 bases between. Here the CDR3 reads CASSLVVGSSGNTIYF. The CDR3 DNA is TGTGCCAGCAGCTTAGTCGTCGGCTCCTCTGGAAACACCATATATTTT.

This chain joins TRBV4-1 and TRBJ2-5; no definite D call. V was clipped by 0 bases and J by 0 bases, with 11 bases between them. Germline V lookup: CDR1 MGHRA, CDR2 YSYEKL. The CDR3 is 16 residues long. The CDR3 region has the DNA TGCGCCAGCAGCCAAGAACCTCAGCAGTACCAAGAGACCCAGTACTTC. This translates into CASSQEPQQYQETQYF.